This is a list of T cell receptor beta chains from one sample in a study of Graves' ophthalmopathy and Graves' hyperthyroidism. Using its own MiXCR run on the multiplex PCR reads, TCRdb lists one record per CDR3 protein. The sample shows fewer than 650,000 distinct CDR3 sequences, 22% of them seen only once. Sequencing was performed on peripheral blood. These receptors were obtained from a woman aged 18 to 35 with stable Graves' hyperthyroidism. Some clones in this sample may be carry-over from other donors' samples. CDR3s include the opening cysteine and the closing phenylalanine or tryptophan. A D gene is named only where the DNA matches it firmly. Clone size, where shown, is once, few, many, or a class for clones that have expanded.

d_gene | j_gene | abundance | v_gene | CDR3aa | CDR3nt
. | TRBJ1-1 | many | TRBV29-1 | CSGRSLSTEAFF | TGCAGCGGTCGGTCTTTGAGCACTGAAGCTTTCTTT
. | TRBJ1-1 | . | TRBV12-3/TRBV12-4 | CASSLIQVVEAFF | TGTGCCAGCAGCTTGATACAGGTAGTGGAAGCTTTCTTT
TRBD1 | TRBJ1-2 | few | TRBV20-1 | CSANPGQGYGYTF | TGCAGTGCTAATCCGGGACAGGGCTATGGCTACACCTTC
TRBD2 | TRBJ2-7 | . | TRBV29-1 | CSTIAGEQYF | TGCAGCACAATAGCGGGCGAGCAGTACTTC
. | TRBJ1-1 | many | TRBV28 | CASSLSPSQGEAFF | TGTGCCAGCAGTTTAAGCCCAAGTCAGGGTGAAGCTTTCTTT
TRBD1 | TRBJ1-6 | many | TRBV20-1 | CSAPTGYSPLHF | TGCAGTGCTCCGACAGGGTATTCACCCCTCCACTTT
. | TRBJ1-1 | few | TRBV7-2 | CASSFGSGMNTEAFF | TGTGCCAGCAGCTTTGGCTCAGGGATGAACACTGAAGCTTTCTTT
TRBD2 | TRBJ2-5 | many | TRBV6-1 | CASTSLAGKAGGRETQYF | TGTGCCAGCACCTCGCTGGCGGGTAAAGCGGGAGGGCGGGAGACCCAGTACTTC
. | TRBJ2-7 | many | TRBV11-2 | CASSLTSSGSSYEQYF | TGTGCCAGCAGCTTGACTAGTTCCGGCAGCTCCTACGAGCAGTACTTC
. | TRBJ1-1 | . | TRBV18 | CASSPIGGEACF | TGTGCCAGCTCACCCATCGGGGGTGAAGCTTGCTTT
. | TRBJ1-5 | . | TRBV27 | CASSLYGADSNQPQHF | TGTGCCAGCAGTTTATACGGCGCAGATAGCAATCAGCCCCAGCATTTT
. | TRBJ2-7 | many | TRBV7-2 | CASSLSGGSGYEQYF | TGTGCCAGCAGCTTATCGGGTGGGAGTGGATACGAGCAGTACTTC
TRBD2 | TRBJ2-5 | many | TRBV6-2/TRBV6-3 | CATLTSGGQETQYF | TGTGCCACCCTGACTAGCGGGGGCCAAGAGACCCAGTACTTC
. | TRBJ1-5 | . | TRBV4-2 | CASSQGKAGDLSQPQHF | TGTGCCAGCAGCCAAGGCAAGGCGGGCGATTTATCCCAGCCCCAGCATTTT
. | TRBJ2-5 | many | TRBV20-1 | CSAAIGEETQYF | TGCAGTGCCGCGATAGGGGAAGAGACCCAGTACTTC
TRBD1 | TRBJ1-3 | many | TRBV7-9 | CASSPRQGISGNTIYF | TGTGCCAGCAGCCCTAGACAGGGCATCTCTGGAAACACCATATATTTT
. | TRBJ2-7 | few | TRBV6-5 | CASSYSLGNYEQYF | TGTGCCAGCAGTTACTCGTTGGGGAACTACGAGCAGTACTTC
TRBD1 | TRBJ2-2 | many | TRBV7-2 | CASSQGGSTGELFF | TGTGCCAGCAGCCAAGGGGGCAGTACCGGGGAGCTGTTTTTT
. | TRBJ2-7 | many | TRBV12-3/TRBV12-4 | CASRRGTSAGEQYF | TGTGCCAGCAGGCGAGGGACATCTGCCGGCGAGCAGTACTTC
. | TRBJ1-1 | many | TRBV12-3/TRBV12-4 | CASSLTAGRAEAFF | TGTGCCAGCAGTTTAACGGCAGGGCGCGCTGAAGCTTTCTTT
. | TRBJ1-2 | . | TRBV4-3 | CASSQDSLQGLSYGYTF | TGCGCCAGCAGCCAAGACTCTCTACAGGGATTAAGCTATGGCTACACCTTC
. | TRBJ1-5 | many | TRBV19 | CASTPTSSNQPQHF | TGTGCCAGTACCCCCACAAGTAGCAATCAGCCCCAGCATTTT
. | TRBJ2-5 | many | TRBV12-3/TRBV12-4 | CASSLVFGRGLFWRETQYF | .
. | TRBJ1-1 | many | TRBV18 | CASSPLENTEAFF | TGTGCCAGCTCACCATTAGAGAACACTGAAGCTTTCTTT
. | TRBJ2-5 | . | TRBV5-1 | CASSLGAGVWETQYF | TGCGCCAGCAGCTTGGGGGCAGGGGTGTGGGAGACCCAGTACTTC